This T cell receptor (beta chain) was profiled in a study of blood T cells in healthy people across ages. Points from the study as a whole: Diversity estimates drawn from one million T cells were deemed underestimates.

In germline, CDR1 is MNHEY, CDR2 SMNVEV (reference sequence). This CDR3 is built from 14 residues. With 2 bases removed from V and 11 bases from J, the gap between germline ends came to 18 bases. A second PCR, run for about 7 to 11 cycles, used a sample-barcoded 5' primer plus a J-beta primer mix. MiXCR, run by TCRdb on the 5' RACE reads, gives a single entry per CDR3 protein. This sample yields 1.8 million or so distinct CDR3 sequences, of which roughly two fifths are seen a single time; roughly 24% belongs to the top ten. About this clonotype itself: Its target is unknown.

Sequenced input: blood. The chain couples TRBV27 to TRBJ2-5, with TRBD1 as a possible D gene (5 bases). This TCR was sampled from a human donor in good health. CDR3 nucleotides: TGTGCCAGCAGTTTAAGAGCGTCGGTGGCAGGGCAGTACTTC. Protein: CASSLRASVAGQYF.